The 14 T cell receptor beta chains listed next were all sequenced from one sample in a study of blood T cells in healthy people across ages. The second PCR ran roughly 7 to 11 cycles with a sample-barcoded 5' primer and J-beta primers. Each CDR3 protein is one row after TCRdb ran MiXCR on the 5' RACE reads. The repertoire holds some 1,800,000 distinct CDR3 sequences, roughly 43% seen once, with 20% to 25% in the top ten. Sequenced material: blood. The source is a human donor in good health.

J is TRBJ1-2 and V is TRBV12-5; no definite D call. This CDR3 region has 15 residues. V was clipped by 5 bases and J by 1 base, with 14 bases between them. CDR1 and CDR2 from the germline V gene are LGHNT and FRNRAP. For the CDR3, the DNA is TGTGCTAGTGGTCCCACAGTATCGAGTAACTATGGCTACACCTTC. Translated: CASGPTVSSNYGYTF.

The rearrangement uses TRBV4-1 and TRBJ2-7; weak D call: TRBD1 (6 bases). The CDR3 is made up of 13 amino acids. Germline CDR1 and CDR2: MGHRA and YSYEKL. V lost 4 bases and J lost 3, with 10 bases in between. The CDR3 bases are TGCGCCAGCAGCCCAGGGGACATCTACGAGCAGTACTTC. It yields the protein CASSPGDIYEQYF.

This clonotype occurred a few times. This chain links TRBV28 with TRBJ1-6, with TRBD1 identical over 10 bases. This CDR3 region has 15 residues. Germline CDR1 reads MDHEN; CDR2 reads SYDVKM. After removal of 5 bases from V and 9 bases from J, the junction contained 7 bases not matched to a gene. Written as DNA, the CDR3 is TGTGCCAGCAGTCGAGGCTGGGACAGGGGTTCACCCCTCCACTTT. It translates to CASSRGWDRGSPLHF. Using reference TRBV28 and TRBJ1-6 for the parts outside the CDR3, the full variable domain is DVKVTQSSRYLVKRTGEKVFLECVQDMDHENMFWYRQDPGLGLRLIYFSYDVKMKEKGDIPEGYSVSREKKERFSLILESASTNQTSMYLCASSRGWDRGSPLHFGNGTRLTVT.

This clonotype was recorded a few times. The CDR3 loop is CASSFSTENSPLHF. The CDR3 region has the DNA TGTGCCAGCAGTTTTAGCACAGAGAATTCACCCCTCCACTTT. The V gene is TRBV7-9, the J gene TRBJ1-6; D unclear. The germline CDR1 and CDR2 sequences are SEHNR and FQNEAQ (reference sequence). Trimming stripped 6 bases from V and 7 bases from J, with 13 bases between. The CDR3 has 14 residues.

Worth noting for this clonotype: A read error may produce the germline difference seen at one junction end. The chain joins TRBV5-1 to TRBJ1-3; D unclear. Per germline, CDR1 SGHRS and CDR2 YFSETQ. The CDR3 totals 14 residues. The CDR3 region has the DNA TGCGCCAGCAGCTTGGGGTCCTCTGGAAGCACCATATATTTT. It specifies CASSLGSSGSTIYF. Together with reference TRBV5-1 and TRBJ1-3, the CDR3 gives the full variable domain: KAGVTQTPRYLIKTRGQQVTLSCSPISGHRSVSWYQQTPGQGLQFLFEYFSETQRNKGNFPGRFSGRQFSNSRSEMNVSTLELGDSALYLCASSLGSSGSTIYFGEGSWLTVV.

The chain employs TRBV7-2 and TRBJ2-3; 8 bases fit TRBD1. The junction had 13 bases not matched to a gene; V was cut back by 1 base and J by 4 bases. The V gene's germline CDR1 is SGHTA and CDR2 FQGNSA. The length of the CDR3 is 18 residues. CDR3 DNA sequence: TGTGCCAGCAGCTTAGGTCCTCAGACAGGGGTCTGGGCAGATACGCAGTATTTT. Its protein is CASSLGPQTGVWADTQYF.

J is TRBJ2-3 and V is TRBV12-3 or TRBV12-4; TRBD1 agrees at 7 bases. The CDR3 runs 16 residues. V trimming: 1 base; J trimming: 2 bases; junction bases outside the gene matches: 6. CDR3 nucleotides: TGTGCCAGCAGTTTAGGGGCAGGGGGTAACACAGATACGCAGTATTTT. Translation: CASSLGAGGNTDTQYF.

The V call is TRBV7-9, the J call TRBJ1-2; no clear D. V lost 0 bases, J lost 6 bases, and 11 bases lay in between. CDR1 and CDR2 from the germline V gene are SEHNR and FQNEAQ (reference sequence). The CDR3 totals 14 residues. The CDR3 protein is CASSLAGSPDGYTF. CDR3 DNA sequence: TGTGCCAGCAGCTTAGCAGGCAGCCCAGATGGCTACACCTTC.

This sequence joins TRBV4-3 and TRBJ2-3, with 7 bases aligning to TRBD2. The CDR3 spans 16 residues. J was trimmed by 2 bases and V by 2 bases; bases with no gene match: 7. Germline V gene lookup returns CDR1 LGHNA and CDR2 YSLEER. The CDR3 here is CASSQRGSGDTDTQYF. The CDR3 DNA is TGCGCCAGCAGCCAACGGGGGAGCGGGGACACAGATACGCAGTATTTT.

The V call is TRBV4-3, the J call TRBJ2-1, with D uncertain. This CDR3 spans 15 amino acids. Looked up from germline, CDR1 is LGHNA and CDR2 is YSLEER. V was shortened by 4 bases and J by 0 bases, with 10 bases between the two germline ends. The CDR3 nucleotides are TGCGCCAGCAGCCCGCAGATCAGCTCCTACAATGAGCAGTTCTTC. It is translated as CASSPQISSYNEQFF.

This clonotype was counted between two and nine times. The chain joins TRBV7-2 to TRBJ2-3; D may be TRBD1 (5 bases). V lost 1 base and J lost 9, with 14 bases in between. Germline CDR1 and CDR2: SGHTA and FQGNSA. This CDR3 is 14 amino acids long. CDR3 loop: CASSLEVQGITQYF. Here the CDR3 DNA reads TGTGCCAGCAGCTTAGAGGTCCAGGGAATAACGCAGTATTTT.

The rearrangement uses TRBV5-6 and TRBJ1-4; weak D call: TRBD1 (5 bases). This CDR3 spans 15 amino acids. The germline V gene encodes CDR1 SGHDT and CDR2 YYEEEE. V was pared by 4 bases and J by 8 bases, with 18 bases between. The CDR3 reads CASSLSVARAEKLFF. Written as DNA, the CDR3 is TGTGCCAGCAGCCTCTCAGTCGCCAGGGCGGAAAAACTGTTTTTT. Full variable domain (missing parts from reference TRBV5-6 and TRBJ1-4): DAGVTQSPTHLIKTRGQQVTLRCSPKSGHDTVSWYQQALGQGPQFIFQYYEEEERQRGNFPDRFSGHQFPNYSSELNVNALLLGDSALYLCASSLSVARAEKLFFGSGTQLSVL.

The V call is TRBV11-2, the J call TRBJ2-7, with TRBD1 identical over 9 bases. CDR3 length: 17 amino acids. V lost 3 bases and J lost 6; bases outside the gene matches: 15. Per the germline V gene, CDR1 is SGHAT and CDR2 is FQNNGV. The CDR3 spells CASSFMTSGTGLGEQYF. The DNA for the CDR3 is TGTGCCAGCAGCTTTATGACATCCGGGACAGGGTTAGGCGAGCAGTACTTC.

This clonotype showed up just a few times. The genes are TRBV15 and TRBJ2-1, with D perhaps matching TRBD1 (6 bases). The CDR3 runs 15 residues. Germline CDR1 reads LNHNV; CDR2 reads YYDKDF (reference sequence). The V and J ends lost 5 bases and 6 bases respectively, with 17 bases between them. CDR3 in amino acids: CATSERGSQSNEQFF. CDR3 nucleotides: TGTGCCACCAGCGAGAGGGGGTCTCAGAGCAATGAGCAGTTCTTC.